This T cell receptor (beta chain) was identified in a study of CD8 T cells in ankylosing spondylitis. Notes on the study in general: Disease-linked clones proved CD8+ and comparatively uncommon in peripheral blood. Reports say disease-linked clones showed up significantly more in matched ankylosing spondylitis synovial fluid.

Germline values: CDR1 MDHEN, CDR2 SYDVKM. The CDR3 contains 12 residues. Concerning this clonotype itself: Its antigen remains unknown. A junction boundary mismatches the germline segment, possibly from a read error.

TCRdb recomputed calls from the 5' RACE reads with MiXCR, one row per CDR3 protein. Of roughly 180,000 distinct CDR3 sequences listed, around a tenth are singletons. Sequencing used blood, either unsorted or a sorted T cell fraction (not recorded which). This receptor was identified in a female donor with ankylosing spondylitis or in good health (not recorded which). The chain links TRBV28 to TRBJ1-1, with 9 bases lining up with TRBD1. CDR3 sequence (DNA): TGTGCCAGCAGTGCTACCCCCAGGGACAGGGTCTTT. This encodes CASSATPRDRVF. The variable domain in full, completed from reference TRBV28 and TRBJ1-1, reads DVKVTQSSRYLVKRTGEKVFLECVQDMDHENMFWYRQDPGLGLRLIYFSYDVKMKEKGDIPEGYSVSREKKERFSLILESASTNQTSMYLCASSATPRDRVFGQGTRLTVV.